The clone carrying this TCR beta chain was seen many times. Its antigen is not known. These data are taken from a study of T-cell reconstitution after alpha-beta-depleted transplantation in children. Study conclusions and caveats: One year after transplant, T-cell counts and diversity came mostly from newly produced T cells.

Germline V gene lookup returns CDR1 LNHNV and CDR2 YYDKDF (reference sequence). V was clipped by 4 bases and J by 0 bases, with 11 bases between them. The CDR3 is 15 residues long. Preparation of the TCRbeta library used unique molecular identifiers. In TCRdb, the PCR reads were re-called with MiXCR into one record per CDR3 protein. The repertoire holds 490,000 or so distinct CDR3 sequences, with about 10% as singletons. The chain combines TRBV15 with TRBJ2-3; tentatively, D is TRBD2 (6 bases). The sample here was PBMCs, taken before TCRalphabeta/CD19-depleted stem cell transplant. The clonotype comes from a child aged 2-15 years with inherited bone marrow failure, due to receive a stem cell transplant. CDR3 residues: CATSIGGTSTDTQYF. CDR3 nucleotides: TGTGCCACCAGCATTGGCGGGACTAGCACAGATACGCAGTATTTT.